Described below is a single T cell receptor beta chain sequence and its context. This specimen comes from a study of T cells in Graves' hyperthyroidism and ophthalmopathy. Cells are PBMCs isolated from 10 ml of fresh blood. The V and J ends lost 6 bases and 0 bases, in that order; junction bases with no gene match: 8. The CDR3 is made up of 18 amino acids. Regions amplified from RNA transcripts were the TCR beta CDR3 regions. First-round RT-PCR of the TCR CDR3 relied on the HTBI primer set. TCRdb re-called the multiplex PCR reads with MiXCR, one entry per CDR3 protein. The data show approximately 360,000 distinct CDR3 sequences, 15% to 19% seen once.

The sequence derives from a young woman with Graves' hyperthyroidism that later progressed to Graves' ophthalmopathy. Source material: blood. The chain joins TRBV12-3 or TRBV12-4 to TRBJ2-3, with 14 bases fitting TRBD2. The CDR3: CASRLGLAGAASTDTQYF. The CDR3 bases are TGTGCCAGCAGACTGGGACTAGCGGGAGCGGCAAGCACAGATACGCAGTATTTT.